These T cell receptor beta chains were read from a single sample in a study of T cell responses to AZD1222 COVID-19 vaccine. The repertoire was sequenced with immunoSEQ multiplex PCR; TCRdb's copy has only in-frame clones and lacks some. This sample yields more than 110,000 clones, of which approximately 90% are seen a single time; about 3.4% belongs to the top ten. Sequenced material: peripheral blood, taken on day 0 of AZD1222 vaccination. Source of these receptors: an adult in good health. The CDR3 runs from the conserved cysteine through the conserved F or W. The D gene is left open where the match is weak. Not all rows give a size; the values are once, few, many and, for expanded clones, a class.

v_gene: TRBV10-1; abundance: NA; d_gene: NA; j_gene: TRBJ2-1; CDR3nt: TGCGCCCCCAGGGGAGAGTCCTACAATGAGCAGTTCTTC; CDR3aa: CAPRGESYNEQFF
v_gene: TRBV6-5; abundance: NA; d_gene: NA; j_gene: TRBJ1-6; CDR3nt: TGTGCCAGCACTGGGACAAGTAATAATAATTCACCCCTCCACTTT; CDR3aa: CASTGTSNNNSPLHF
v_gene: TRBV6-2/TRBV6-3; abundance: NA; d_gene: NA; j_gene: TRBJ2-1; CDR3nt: TGTGCCAGCAGTTACTCTATACGGGGCTCCTACAATGAGCAGTTCTTC; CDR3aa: CASSYSIRGSYNEQFF
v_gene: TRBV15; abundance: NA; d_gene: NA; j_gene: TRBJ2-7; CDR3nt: TGTGCCACCAGCAGAGATCTAGCAGGGAACGAGCAGTACTTC; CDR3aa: CATSRDLAGNEQYF
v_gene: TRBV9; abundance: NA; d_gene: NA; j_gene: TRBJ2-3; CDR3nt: TGTGCCAGCAGCGTTAGCGGTCTTAGCACAGATACGCAGTATTTT; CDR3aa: CASSVSGLSTDTQYF
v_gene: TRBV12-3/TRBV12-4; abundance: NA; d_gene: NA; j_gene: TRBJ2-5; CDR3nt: TGTGCCAGCAGTTTAAGGGAGACCCAGTACTTC; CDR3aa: CASSLRETQYF
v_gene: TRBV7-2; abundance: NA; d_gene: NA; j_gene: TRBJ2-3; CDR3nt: TGTGCCAGCAGCTTAGCTGGACTCGAGACCGATACGCAGTATTTT; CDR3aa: CASSLAGLETDTQYF
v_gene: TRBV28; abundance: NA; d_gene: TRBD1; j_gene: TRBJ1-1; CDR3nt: TGTGCCAGCAGTTTTAGAGGGGGCGCTGTTACTGAAGCTTTCTTT; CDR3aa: CASSFRGGAVTEAFF
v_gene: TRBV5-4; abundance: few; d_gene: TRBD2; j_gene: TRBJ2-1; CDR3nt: TGTGCCAGCAGCTCGACCGGGACTAGAGCCTACAATGAGCAGTTCTTC; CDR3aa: CASSSTGTRAYNEQFF
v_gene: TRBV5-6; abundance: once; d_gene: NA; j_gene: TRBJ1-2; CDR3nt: TGTGCCAGCAGCTTGGAAGGACAGACTTTCAACTATGGCTACACCTTC; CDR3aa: CASSLEGQTFNYGYTF
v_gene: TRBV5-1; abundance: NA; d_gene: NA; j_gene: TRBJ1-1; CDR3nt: TGCGCCAGCAGCTTGGGTGGGGAGATGAACACTGAAGCTTTCTTT; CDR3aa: CASSLGGEMNTEAFF
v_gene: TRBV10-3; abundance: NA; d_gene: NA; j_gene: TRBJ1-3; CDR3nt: TGTGCCATCAGTGATACCCTCGGGGAGTTACCTGGAAACACCATATATTTT; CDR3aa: CAISDTLGELPGNTIYF
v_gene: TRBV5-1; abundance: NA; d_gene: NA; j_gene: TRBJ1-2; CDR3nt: TGCGCCAGCAGCTTGGGTTCGGGAGATGGCTACACCTTC; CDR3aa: CASSLGSGDGYTF
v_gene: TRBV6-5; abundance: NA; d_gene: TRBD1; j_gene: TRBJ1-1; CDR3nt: TGTGCCAGCAGTTCGGGACAGAAGGGGGCTTTCTTT; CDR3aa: CASSSGQKGAFF
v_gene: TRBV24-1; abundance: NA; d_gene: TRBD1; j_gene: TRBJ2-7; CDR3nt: TGTGCCACCAGTATGGGACAGGGAGCCTACGAGCAGTACTTC; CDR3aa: CATSMGQGAYEQYF
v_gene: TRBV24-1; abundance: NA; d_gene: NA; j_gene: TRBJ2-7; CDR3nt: TGTGCCACCAGTGGCCACCTTAACTCCTACGAGCAGTACTTC; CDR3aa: CATSGHLNSYEQYF
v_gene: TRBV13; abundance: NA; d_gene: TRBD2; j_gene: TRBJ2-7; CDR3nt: TGTGCCAGCAGCCCAGGTTACCTAGCGGGGGGAACCAACAGCTCCTACGAGCAGTACTTC; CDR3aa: CASSPGYLAGGTNSSYEQYF
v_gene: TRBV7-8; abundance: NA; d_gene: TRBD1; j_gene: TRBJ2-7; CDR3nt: TGTGCCAGCAGCTTAGAGGTTTTAGGGCAGGGGGCTTACGAGCAGTACTTC; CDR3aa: CASSLEVLGQGAYEQYF
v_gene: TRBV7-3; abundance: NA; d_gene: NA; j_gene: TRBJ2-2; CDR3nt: TGTGCCAGCAGCTCAAAAATCCATTCCGGGGAGCTGTTTTTT; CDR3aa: CASSSKIHSGELFF
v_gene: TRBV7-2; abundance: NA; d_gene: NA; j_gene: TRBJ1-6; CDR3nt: TGTGCCAGCAGCTCGTACACACAGGGTACTTCACCCCTCCACTTT; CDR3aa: CASSSYTQGTSPLHF
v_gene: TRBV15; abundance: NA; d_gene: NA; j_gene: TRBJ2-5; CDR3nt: TGTGCCACCAGCTATGAGGAGGGCATTCAAGAGACCCAGTACTTC; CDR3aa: CATSYEEGIQETQYF
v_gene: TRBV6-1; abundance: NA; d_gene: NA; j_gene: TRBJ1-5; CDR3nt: TGTGCCAGCAGTGAAGTCTTGGGTGGCAATCAGCCCCAGCATTTT; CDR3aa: CASSEVLGGNQPQHF
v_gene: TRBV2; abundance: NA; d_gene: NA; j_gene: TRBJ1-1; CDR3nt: TGTGCCAGCAGTGAACTCCCCAACACTGAAGCTTTCTTT; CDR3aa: CASSELPNTEAFF
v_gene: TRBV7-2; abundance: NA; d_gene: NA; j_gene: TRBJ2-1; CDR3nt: TGTGCCAGCAGCTTAGGGGGTGCGGTTGAGCAGTTCTTC; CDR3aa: CASSLGGAVEQFF
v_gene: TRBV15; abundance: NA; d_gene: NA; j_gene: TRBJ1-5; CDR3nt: TGTGCCACCAGCGCCGGGGGCGGTGGACAGCCCCAGCATTTT; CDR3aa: CATSAGGGGQPQHF
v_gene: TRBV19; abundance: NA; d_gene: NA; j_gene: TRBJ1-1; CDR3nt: TGTGCCAGTAGTACCCGGGACGGAGAAGCTTTCTTT; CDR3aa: CASSTRDGEAFF
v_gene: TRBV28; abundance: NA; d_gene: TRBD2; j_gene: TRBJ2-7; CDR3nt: TGTGCCAGCAGTTTGGGACTAGCGGGTCGACAGTACTTC; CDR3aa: CASSLGLAGRQYF
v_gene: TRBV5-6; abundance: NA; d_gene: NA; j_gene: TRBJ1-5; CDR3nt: TGTGCCAGCAGTTTTTCAGATAGCAATCAGCCCCAGCATTTT; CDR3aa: CASSFSDSNQPQHF
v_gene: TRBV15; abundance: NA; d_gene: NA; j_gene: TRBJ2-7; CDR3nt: TGTGCCACCAGCAGAGGTGGATACGAGCAGTACTTC; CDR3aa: CATSRGGYEQYF
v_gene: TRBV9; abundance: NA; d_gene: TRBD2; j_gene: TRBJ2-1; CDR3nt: TGTGCCAGCAGCGCCTCGGGACTAGCGGTCTACAATGAGCAGTTCTTC; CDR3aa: CASSASGLAVYNEQFF
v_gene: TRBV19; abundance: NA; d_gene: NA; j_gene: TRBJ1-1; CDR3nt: TGTGCCAGTAGTATAGATCTTTCGAGCCAAGCGAACACTGAAGCTTTCTTT; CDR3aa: CASSIDLSSQANTEAFF
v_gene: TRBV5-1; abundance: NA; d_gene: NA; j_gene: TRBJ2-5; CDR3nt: TGCGCCAGCAGCTACGAGGTGAGGTCGCAAGAGACCCAGTACTTC; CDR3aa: CASSYEVRSQETQYF
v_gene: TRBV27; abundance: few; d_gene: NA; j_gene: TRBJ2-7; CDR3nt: TGTGCCAGCAGTTTAGGCAGGATCTACGAGCAGTACTTC; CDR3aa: CASSLGRIYEQYF